A single sample gave rise to the 19 T cell receptor beta chains below, sequenced in a study of blood T cell repertoires in COVID-19. Libraries were prepared by immunoSEQ multiplex PCR; TCRdb keeps only in-frame clonotypes and omits some of them. The repertoire holds fewer than 200,000 clones, 80% to 90% seen once, with approximately 4% in the top ten. Sequencing was performed on PBMCs or T cells enriched from blood (not recorded which). These receptors all stem from a woman in her 50s in a cohort exposed to, infected with or recovered from COVID-19 (not recorded which).

The DNA for the CDR3 is TGTGCCAGCTCACCAGGGACAGGGCGGTACGAGCAGTACTTC. Its translation: CASSPGTGRYEQYF. The V gene is TRBV18, the J gene TRBJ2-7, with 9 positions matching TRBD1. The V segment lost 2 bases and the J segment 4 bases; nucleotides outside the gene matches: 3. The CDR3 is 14 residues long. CDR1 is KGHSH, CDR2 LQKENI, per germline.

The genes are TRBV6-4 and TRBJ2-2; tentative D call: TRBD1 (5 bases). The V end was cut by 0 bases, the J end by 5 bases, with 13 bases between. Germline values: CDR1 MRHNA, CDR2 SNTAGT. CDR3 length: 16 amino acids. The CDR3 region is CASSDSGALGTGELFF. The CDR3 DNA follows: TGTGCCAGCAGTGACTCAGGGGCGTTGGGGACCGGGGAGCTGTTTTTT.

The chain recombines TRBV27 with TRBJ1-2; perhaps TRBD1 as D (6 bases). The CDR3 totals 14 residues. Germline loops: CDR1 MNHEY, CDR2 SMNVEV (reference sequence). Trimming pared 5 bases from V and 4 bases from J, leaving 14 bases between. CDR3 sequence: CASSDRTQPYGYTF. CDR3 DNA: TGTGCCAGCAGTGACAGGACCCAGCCCTATGGCTACACCTTC.

The CDR3 DNA reads as TGTGCCAGCAGCACGGGGGGTAACAATGAGCAGTTCTTC. It translates to CASSTGGNNEQFF. This chain connects TRBV6-6 to TRBJ2-1; 7 bases agree with TRBD2. V was clipped by 6 bases and J by 5 bases; unmatched bases: 4. This CDR3 region has 13 residues. The germline V gene has CDR1 MNHNY and CDR2 SVGAGI (reference sequence).

The chain carries TRBV30 and TRBJ1-2; D ambiguous. V gave up 8 bases and J gave up 2 bases, with 6 bases separating them. The CDR3 runs to 10 residues. Per germline, CDR1 GTSNPN and CDR2 SVGIG (reference sequence). CDR3: CALENYGYTF. The CDR3 bases are TGTGCCCTGGAGAACTATGGCTACACCTTC. The variable domain in full, completed from reference TRBV30 and TRBJ1-2, reads SQTIHQWPATLVQPVGSPLSLECTVEGTSNPNLYWYRQAAGRGLQLLFYSVGIGQISSEVPQNLSASRPQDRQFILSSKKLLLSDSGFYLCALENYGYTFGSGTRLTVV.

The chain couples TRBV6-1 to TRBJ1-4, with TRBD1 identical over 7 bases. Germline-derived CDR1 and CDR2 are MNHNS and SASEGT. The CDR3 length is 17 residues. With V trimmed by 1 base and J by 5 bases, 10 bases remained unmatched. The CDR3 bases are TGTGCCAGCAGTGAAGGAATGGGCAGGGGGTCAAATGAAAAACTGTTTTTT. This codes for CASSEGMGRGSNEKLFF.

This chain uses TRBV28 with TRBJ2-7; D is uncertain. Germline assignment: CDR1 MDHEN and CDR2 SYDVKM. Trimming took off 6 bases at V and 11 bases at J, with 23 bases between the two ends. This CDR3 has 14 amino acids. The CDR3 loop is CASRPHQAPQKEYF. The DNA for the CDR3 is TGTGCCAGCAGGCCCCACCAGGCTCCCCAAAAGGAGTACTTC. Together with reference TRBV28 and TRBJ2-7, the CDR3 gives the full variable domain: DVKVTQSSRYLVKRTGEKVFLECVQDMDHENMFWYRQDPGLGLRLIYFSYDVKMKEKGDIPEGYSVSREKKERFSLILESASTNQTSMYLCASRPHQAPQKEYFGPGTRLTVT.

This clone was counted between two and nine times. This chain's CDR3 is CASSLGDSMNTEAFF. The CDR3 DNA follows: TGCGCCAGCAGCTTGGGGGACAGCATGAACACTGAAGCTTTCTTT. The chain joins TRBV5-1 to TRBJ1-1, with 7 bases fitting TRBD1. V trimming: 0 bases; J trimming: 0 bases; junction bases outside the gene matches: 2. Germline V CDR1 and CDR2: SGHRS, YFSETQ. The CDR3 extends over 15 amino acids. Filled out from reference TRBV5-1 and TRBJ1-1, the complete variable domain reads KAGVTQTPRYLIKTRGQQVTLSCSPISGHRSVSWYQQTPGQGLQFLFEYFSETQRNKGNFPGRFSGRQFSNSRSEMNVSTLELGDSALYLCASSLGDSMNTEAFFGQGTRLTVV.

The V call is TRBV19, the J call TRBJ1-1; 12 nucleotides agree with TRBD1. V dropped 9 bases and J dropped 4; count of bases not matched to a gene: 15. Germline V lookup: CDR1 LNHDA, CDR2 SQIVND (reference sequence). The CDR3 is 17 residues long. The CDR3 loop reads CASDIKRGQGASTEAFF. The CDR3 coding sequence is TGTGCCAGCGACATCAAGAGGGGACAGGGGGCGAGCACTGAAGCTTTCTTT.

The chain joins TRBV6-5 to TRBJ2-7; D call uncertain. V was shortened by 2 bases and J by 2 bases, with 16 bases between the two germline ends. The CDR3 has 16 residues. In germline, CDR1 is MNHEY, CDR2 SVGAGI. The CDR3 sequence: CASSYDLSPSTYEQYF. CDR3 bases: TGTGCCAGCAGTTACGACCTGAGCCCTAGTACCTACGAGCAGTACTTC.

DNA for the CDR3: TGTGCCTGGAGTCTGGGACAGCCGAACACTGAAGCTTTCTTT. It is translated as CAWSLGQPNTEAFF. V and J are TRBV30 and TRBJ1-1; TRBD1 matches 7 bases. The CDR3 spans 14 residues. Germline V gives CDR1 GTSNPN, CDR2 SVGIG (reference sequence). Trimming took 2 bases from V and 1 from J; bases not matched to a gene: 4.

Note on this clone: Other DNA variants within this sample encode the same CDR3. The chain carries TRBV29-1 and TRBJ1-1; tentatively, D is TRBD1 (6 bases). Germline CDR1 and CDR2: SQVTM and ANQGSEA. This CDR3 region has 12 residues. V lost 7 bases to trimming and J lost 2 bases, with 11 bases between them. Here the CDR3 DNA reads TGCAGCGCTGGGGGCGCAAACACTGAAGCTTTCTTT. Translation: CSAGGANTEAFF.

The chain recombines TRBV12-2 with TRBJ1-4. TRBV12-2 represents a pseudogene. The CDR3 extends over 16 amino acids. The CDR3 DNA reads as TGTGCAAGTCGCTCCCACCTAGTTGTAACTAATGAAAAACTGTTTTTT. Translated, it gives CASRSHLVVTNEKLFF.

In this sample, this clone turned up once. The V call is TRBV15, the J call TRBJ1-5; 7 bases are a match to TRBD1. Unmatched junction bases numbered 10, after V lost 5 bases and J lost 3 bases. The CDR3 runs 16 residues. Per germline, CDR1 LNHNV and CDR2 YYDKDF (reference sequence). The CDR3 loop reads CATSVKVQGHNQPQHF. CDR3 sequence (DNA): TGTGCCACCAGCGTGAAAGTACAGGGGCACAATCAGCCCCAGCATTTT.

The gene calls are TRBV30 and TRBJ2-4, with 9 bases lining up with TRBD2. Trimming removed 0 bases from V and 6 bases from J; junction bases left unmatched: 3. Germline assignment: CDR1 GTSNPN and CDR2 SVGIG (reference sequence). CDR3 size: 14 residues. The CDR3 nucleotides are TGTGCCTGGAGTGTACCTAGCGGGGTAAACATTCAGTACTTC. This gives the protein CAWSVPSGVNIQYF.

The rearrangement links TRBV19 to TRBJ1-5; 9 positions match TRBD1. This CDR3 has 16 residues. Per the germline V gene, CDR1 is LNHDA and CDR2 is SQIVND (reference sequence). The junction had 7 bases not matched to a gene; V was cut back by 5 bases and J by 2 bases. The chain's CDR3 is CASSPRTGVGNQPQHF. CDR3 coding DNA: TGTGCCAGTAGTCCGCGGACAGGGGTAGGCAATCAGCCCCAGCATTTT.

The chain combines TRBV11-2 with TRBJ1-2, with D possibly matching TRBD1 (6 bases). Germline assignment: CDR1 SGHAT and CDR2 FQNNGV. The CDR3 has 13 amino acids. The V end was cut by 5 bases, the J end by 7 bases, with 14 bases between. The CDR3 region is CASSVQGLGGYTF. The CDR3 DNA is TGTGCCAGCAGCGTTCAGGGGCTGGGTGGCTACACCTTC.

The chain combines TRBV28 with TRBJ1-2; D might be TRBD1 (6 bases). The CDR3 has 14 amino acids. The V gene's germline CDR1 is MDHEN and CDR2 SYDVKM. V gave up 5 bases and J gave up 7 bases, with 17 bases separating them. The CDR3 reads CASSTETGLFGYTF. The CDR3 coding sequence is TGTGCCAGCAGTACCGAGACAGGTCTTTTTGGCTACACCTTC.

The count of this clone is one. V and J are TRBV4-3 and TRBJ1-1; 10 nucleotides line up with TRBD1. The V segment lost 1 base and the J segment 2 bases; nucleotides outside the gene matches: 4. Germline CDR1 is LGHNA and CDR2 is YSLEER. The CDR3 consists of 16 residues. The CDR3 is CASSQGDRGVNTEAFF. The DNA of the CDR3 is TGCGCCAGCAGCCAAGGGGACAGGGGAGTTAACACTGAAGCTTTCTTT.